Listed here are 29 T cell receptor beta chains from one sample, sequenced in a study of response to subunit inactivated influenza vaccine. TCRdb reanalysed the RT-PCR reads using MiXCR and keeps one entry per CDR3 protein. The sample gives 400,000 to 650,000 distinct CDR3 sequences, less than 7.5% of which show up once; around 12% is in the top ten. Specimen: PBMCs from blood, collected less than 30 months after vaccination. These receptors came from a man aged 45-69 years who received an inactivated influenza vaccine.

This sequence joins TRBV7-2 and TRBJ2-5; TRBD2 is a possible D gene (6 bases). Germline assignment: CDR1 SGHTA and CDR2 FQGNSA. The CDR3 is 16 amino acids. The ends were cut back, 1 base at V and 4 bases at J, with 16 bases in the middle. In DNA, the CDR3 is TGTGCCAGCAGCTTAGGTTCAGGGAGGATAGTAGAGACCCAGTACTTC. Its protein product is CASSLGSGRIVETQYF.

This clonotype was picked up a small number of times. J is TRBJ1-5 and V is TRBV12-3 or TRBV12-4, with a weak D call TRBD1 (5 bases). The CDR3 runs to 16 residues. Trimming cost V 4 bases and J 7 bases, with 20 bases left between them. CDR3 amino acids: CASSSQGAGLGQPQHF. The CDR3 region has the DNA TGTGCCAGCAGTTCGCAGGGAGCTGGTTTAGGCCAGCCCCAGCATTTT.

Ten or more counts support this clonotype. The CDR3 is CASSLRAVNYGYTF. CDR3 bases: TGTGCCAGCAGCTTGAGGGCAGTTAACTATGGCTACACCTTC. The chain carries TRBV7-2 and TRBJ1-2; no reliable D call. The germline V gene has CDR1 SGHTA and CDR2 FQGNSA. There are 14 residues in the CDR3. Trimming removed 3 bases at V and 1 base at J, with 9 bases between.

As for this clonotype: Given a much more abundant clone one base away, this may be a read error. The chain couples TRBV4-3 to TRBJ1-2; unclear D gene. The length of the CDR3 is 16 residues. Germline assignment: CDR1 LGHNA and CDR2 YSLEER. CDR3: CASSPQLVGMDYGYNF. The CDR3 DNA reads as TGCGCCAGCAGCCCTCAACTGGTTGGGATGGACTATGGCTACAACTTC.

This clonotype has more than one count but fewer than ten. The chain recombines TRBV12-3 or TRBV12-4 with TRBJ2-2; 12 nucleotides match TRBD2. The trim removed 5 bases at V and 6 bases at J, leaving 7 bases unmatched. The CDR3 runs to 16 residues. CDR3: CASSPRGLAGAGELFF. CDR3 bases: TGTGCCAGCAGTCCGCGGGGACTAGCGGGTGCCGGGGAGCTGTTTTTT.

The sample holds many counts of this clonotype. The genes are TRBV15 and TRBJ2-3; a possible D gene is TRBD2 (6 bases). There are 15 residues in the CDR3. The germline CDR1 and CDR2 sequences are LNHNV and YYDKDF (reference sequence). Trimming pared 3 bases from V and 2 bases from J, leaving 12 bases between. The CDR3 here is CATSSRGINTDTQYF. As DNA, the CDR3 is TGTGCCACCAGCAGCCGGGGGATCAACACAGATACGCAGTATTTT.

This clonotype was counted many times. The chain joins TRBV7-2 to TRBJ2-7; D is undetermined. The CDR3 length is 16 residues. Germline V gene sequence: CDR1 SGHTA, CDR2 FQGNSA. The V end lost 5 bases, the J end lost 2 bases, and 19 bases lay between the germline ends. In DNA form, the CDR3 reads TGTGCCAGCAGCCGAACACCAGGACCAACCACCTACGAGCAGTACTTC. Protein product: CASSRTPGPTTYEQYF.

This clonotype turned up a few times. The V and J genes are TRBV20-1 and TRBJ2-7, with D perhaps TRBD2 (6 bases). V lost 4 bases and J 2 bases, leaving 9 bases between the germline ends. The CDR3 consists of 12 residues. Germline V gene sequence: CDR1 DFQATT, CDR2 SNEGSKA (reference sequence). CDR3 nucleotides: TGCAGTGCTACCGGGGGTACCTACGAGCAGTACTTC. Its protein product is CSATGGTYEQYF.

The gene calls are TRBV4-2 and TRBJ1-6; TRBD1 matches 9 bases. This CDR3 has 18 residues. With 2 bases clipped from V and 7 bases from J, the junction kept 12 bases outside the gene matches. Looked up from germline, CDR1 is LGHNA and CDR2 is YNFKEQ. The CDR3 DNA reads as TGTGCCAGCAGCCAACACTCCCCGGGACAGGGTAGCAATTCACCCCTCCACTTT. This translates into CASSQHSPGQGSNSPLHF.

The chain has TRBV7-9 and TRBJ2-3; the match to TRBD1 covers 7 bases. This CDR3 has 16 amino acids. The germline CDR1 and CDR2 sequences are SEHNR and FQNEAQ (reference sequence). V lost 4 bases and J lost 0; bases outside the gene matches: 7. CDR3 residues: CASSWLRGLSTDTQYF. DNA for the CDR3: TGTGCCAGCAGCTGGTTAAGGGGGCTGAGCACAGATACGCAGTATTTT.

This clonotype has only a few counts. The rearrangement joins TRBV11-1 to TRBJ2-1; D gene uncertain. The germline CDR1 and CDR2 sequences are SGHAT and FQDESV (reference sequence). The CDR3 extends over 17 amino acids. With 1 base removed from V and 0 bases from J, the gap between germline ends came to 13 bases. CDR3 nucleotides: TGTGCCAGCAGCTTAGAATGGCGGTTAAACTCCTACAATGAGCAGTTCTTC. It is translated as CASSLEWRLNSYNEQFF.

This clonotype was observed many times. The rearrangement uses TRBV4-2 and TRBJ2-5; D ambiguous. Germline lookup yields CDR1 LGHNA and CDR2 YNFKEQ. The V gene lost 3 bases and the J gene lost 2 bases, with 16 bases spanning the gap. The CDR3 spans 16 residues. Here the CDR3 DNA reads TGTGCCAGCAGCCAGCATCCGTCGCGCGAGCAAGAGACCCAGTACTTC. Its protein is CASSQHPSREQETQYF.

This clonotype was seen at least ten times. The V call is TRBV12-3 or TRBV12-4, the J call TRBJ1-6, with D unresolved. This CDR3 comprises 14 residues. V lost 5 bases, J lost 7 bases, and 12 bases lay in between. CDR3 protein: CASSPQGWNSPLHF. In DNA, the CDR3 is TGTGCCAGCAGTCCCCAAGGATGGAATTCACCCCTCCACTTT.

This clonotype was observed a few times. This chain connects TRBV7-9 to TRBJ1-4; no definite D call. Trimming shortened V by 1 base and J by 10 bases, and 13 bases separated the two germline ends. Germline V gene sequence: CDR1 SEHNR, CDR2 FQNEAQ (reference sequence). The CDR3 runs to 14 residues. The DNA of the CDR3 is TGTGCCAGCAGCTTAGGGGCAGTAACTTCAAAACTGTTTTTT. This codes for CASSLGAVTSKLFF.

This clonotype appeared many times. The J gene is TRBJ2-7, the V gene TRBV20-1; 7 bases line up with TRBD2. The CDR3 extends over 13 amino acids. Germline V gene lookup returns CDR1 DFQATT and CDR2 SNEGSKA (reference sequence). Trimming cost V 3 bases and J 4 bases; bases outside gene matches: 6. The CDR3 region has the DNA TGCAGTGCTAGCGGCAGGGAGGGATACGAGCAGTACTTC. It is translated as CSASGREGYEQYF.

This clonotype showed up many times. The chain combines TRBV9 with TRBJ2-2; weak D call: TRBD2 (7 bases). Trimming stripped 3 bases from V and 4 bases from J, with 19 bases between. The V gene's germline CDR1 is SGDLS and CDR2 YYNGEE. This CDR3 region has 17 residues. DNA for the CDR3: TGTGCCAGCAGCGCGGAGGGCGGGGGCATGGGCACCGGGGAGCTGTTTTTT. As protein: CASSAEGGGMGTGELFF.

The sample holds many counts of this clonotype. The J gene is TRBJ2-1, the V gene TRBV20-1; D may be TRBD1 or TRBD2 (5 bases each). The CDR3 loop spans 13 amino acids. Germline V gene lookup returns CDR1 DFQATT and CDR2 SNEGSKA (reference sequence). V was pared by 5 bases and J by 6 bases, with 14 bases between. CDR3 coding DNA: TGCAGTGCTCCCGGGACGAGGCCCAATGAGCAGTTCTTC. It yields the protein CSAPGTRPNEQFF.

This clonotype was counted only a few times. The chain is built from TRBV27 and TRBJ2-7; TRBD1 is a possible D gene (6 bases). This CDR3 is built from 16 residues. Germline CDR1 reads MNHEY; CDR2 reads SMNVEV (reference sequence). Trimming took 4 bases from V and 7 from J, leaving 23 bases between them. CDR3 bases: TGTGCCAGCAGTTCCCGGGAAAAAGGGACATATGGGGAGCAGTACTTC. This codes for CASSSREKGTYGEQYF.

This clonotype was picked up many times. The chain combines TRBV20-1 with TRBJ2-7; 11 bases are a match to TRBD1. The J segment lost 3 bases and the V segment lost 2 bases, leaving 3 bases of the junction unmatched. CDR1 and CDR2 (germline): DFQATT, SNEGSKA (reference sequence). This CDR3 has 14 amino acids. DNA of the CDR3: TGCAGTGCTAGACCGGGACAGGGGGACTACGAGCAGTACTTC. Its translation is CSARPGQGDYEQYF.

The rearrangement links TRBV5-6 to TRBJ1-2; D remains unclear. The CDR3 has 15 amino acids. Between the trimmed V and J ends, which lost 0 bases and 8 bases, there was a span of 17 bases. The germline CDR1 and CDR2 sequences are SGHDT and YYEEEE. CDR3 DNA: TGTGCCAGCAGCTTGGAGCCGGAAAGGTTTCGAGGCTACACCTTC. Translation gives CASSLEPERFRGYTF.

V is TRBV24-1 and J is TRBJ2-3; D not resolved. V was shortened by 3 bases and J by 7 bases, with 13 bases between the two germline ends. The CDR3 runs 14 residues. Germline V lookup: CDR1 KGHDR, CDR2 SFDVKD. The CDR3 is CATSDDYRENTQYF. CDR3 DNA sequence: TGTGCCACCAGTGATGATTACAGAGAAAATACGCAGTATTTT.

The sample holds a few counts of this clonotype. The gene calls are TRBV5-1 and TRBJ2-1; D unclear. V was shortened by 2 bases and J by 0 bases, with 6 bases between the two germline ends. Germline CDR1 and CDR2: SGHRS and YFSETQ. The CDR3 length is 14 residues. The DNA of the CDR3 is TGCGCCAGCAGCTTCCTGGACTCCTACAATGAGCAGTTCTTC. Its protein product is CASSFLDSYNEQFF.

This clonotype was seen a few times. The chain links TRBV7-9 to TRBJ2-7; no definite D call. Between the trimmed V and J ends, which lost 5 bases and 7 bases, there was a span of 6 bases. This CDR3 is built from 10 residues. CDR1 and CDR2 from the germline V gene are SEHNR and FQNEAQ (reference sequence). CDR3: CASSRLEQYF. The DNA for the CDR3 is TGTGCCAGCAGCCGACTTGAGCAGTACTTC.

In its sample, this clonotype was seen a few times. The rearrangement links TRBV5-1 to TRBJ2-3, with D hard to call. V lost 7 bases, J lost 0 bases, and 12 bases lay in between. This CDR3 is 14 amino acids long. Germline assignment: CDR1 SGHRS and CDR2 YFSETQ. The CDR3 loop reads CASAGGRSTDTQYF. The CDR3 DNA reads TGCGCCAGCGCCGGCGGCAGGAGCACAGATACGCAGTATTTT.

J is TRBJ2-1 and V is TRBV24-1; 13 positions agree with TRBD2. Losses at the gene ends were 2 bases for V and 3 bases for J; bases not matched to a gene: 3. This CDR3 has 17 residues. Per germline, CDR1 KGHDR and CDR2 SFDVKD. The CDR3 coding sequence is TGTGCCACCAGTGATTACGGACTAGCGGGAGACTACAATGAGCAGTTCTTC. Translating it yields CATSDYGLAGDYNEQFF.

The chain joins TRBV5-1 to TRBJ1-1; possible D gene TRBD1, 5 bases. Germline V CDR1 and CDR2: SGHRS, YFSETQ. This CDR3 spans 15 amino acids. Deletions cut 8 bases from V and 1 base from J, with 18 bases between. CDR3 nucleotide sequence: TGCGCCAGTCGCTTGGTAAAAAGGGGGAACACTGAAGCTTTCTTT. Its translation is CASRLVKRGNTEAFF.

There are many counts of this clonotype. J is TRBJ2-5 and V is TRBV19; 7 positions agree with TRBD2. V trimming: 6 bases; J trimming: 6 bases; junction bases outside the gene matches: 7. The V gene's germline CDR1 is LNHDA and CDR2 SQIVND (reference sequence). The CDR3 runs to 13 residues. The CDR3 is CASSPTSSQTQYF. DNA of the CDR3: TGTGCCAGTAGCCCGACTAGCTCGCAGACCCAGTACTTC.

This clonotype came up a few times. The chain carries TRBV12-3 or TRBV12-4 and TRBJ2-1; 10 bases line up with TRBD2. J was trimmed by 8 bases and V by 6 bases; bases with no gene match: 10. This CDR3 contains 15 residues. The CDR3 sequence: CASSAGTSAFYEQFF. The CDR3 DNA reads TGTGCCAGCAGCGCGGGGACTAGCGCCTTTTATGAGCAGTTCTTC.

This clonotype was counted between two and nine times. V gene TRBV4-2 combines with J gene TRBJ2-1, with D perhaps assigned TRBD1 or TRBD2 (5 bases each). Germline V gives CDR1 LGHNA, CDR2 YNFKEQ. Trimming shortened V by 3 bases and J by 0 bases, and 15 bases separated the two germline ends. The CDR3 spans 17 residues. Written as DNA, the CDR3 is TGTGCCAGCAGCCAGACCAGGGACGGTAGCTCCTACAATGAGCAGTTCTTC. As protein: CASSQTRDGSSYNEQFF.